Each of the 24 T cell receptor beta chains below was sequenced from the same sample in a study of PD-1 blockade in classical Hodgkin lymphoma. Method: immunoSEQ multiplex PCR; TCRdb's copy keeps in-frame clones and lacks some. Among tens of thousands of clones, 90% were seen once, and the ten largest hold approximately 2.9%. The time point here: cycle 4 day 1 (C4D1), after about 6 weeks of nivolumab. Every patient experienced relapse after autologous stem cell transplantation, and brentuximab vedotin exposure varied. The source was peripheral blood mononuclear cells (PBMCs), collected before the fourth cycle of nivolumab. All receptors come from a human donor with classical Hodgkin lymphoma.

The chain links TRBV19 to TRBJ1-1; the match to TRBD1 covers 7 bases. Germline V gives CDR1 LNHDA, CDR2 SQIVND (reference sequence). V lost 3 bases to trimming and J lost 0 bases; unmatched junction nucleotides: 4. The CDR3 has 15 amino acids. The CDR3, as DNA: TGTGCCAGTAGTATGCGGGACAGTATGAACACTGAAGCTTTCTTT. This codes for CASSMRDSMNTEAFF.

This sequence joins TRBV10-3 and TRBJ1-1, with 7 bases aligning to TRBD1. Germline CDR1 reads ENHRY; CDR2 reads SYGVKD. The CDR3 length is 14 residues. V was pared by 6 bases and J by 3 bases, with 7 bases of the junction left unmatched. The CDR3 spells CAIRPQGTDTEAFF. The CDR3 nucleotides are TGTGCCATCAGGCCACAGGGGACGGACACTGAAGCTTTCTTT.

The chain carries TRBV10-3 and TRBJ2-5, with D possibly TRBD2 on 6 matching bases. The CDR3 runs to 14 residues. From germline, CDR1 is ENHRY and CDR2 SYGVKD. V lost 2 bases to trimming and J lost 0 bases, with 7 bases between them. The CDR3 DNA sequence: TGTGCCATCAGTGAGGCGGGGAACCAAGAGACCCAGTACTTC. The encoded protein is CAISEAGNQETQYF.

J is TRBJ1-1 and V is TRBV29-1; no clear D. Trimming pared 3 bases from V and 0 bases from J, leaving 8 bases between. This CDR3 is 13 amino acids long. Per germline, CDR1 SQVTM and CDR2 ANQGSEA. This chain's CDR3 is CSVETGLNTEAFF. The DNA of the CDR3 is TGCAGCGTTGAGACGGGTTTGAACACTGAAGCTTTCTTT.

The chain employs TRBV7-2 and TRBJ2-3; D unresolved. CDR3 length equals 13 residues. Looked up from germline, CDR1 is SGHTA and CDR2 is FQGNSA. The ends were cut back, 4 bases at V and 6 bases at J, with 11 bases in the middle. CDR3 sequence: CASSSRVSDTQYF. The CDR3 DNA is TGTGCCAGCAGCTCTCGGGTGTCGGATACGCAGTATTTT.

The gene calls are TRBV19 and TRBJ1-1; D uncertain. CDR1 is LNHDA and CDR2 is SQIVND in the germline V gene (reference sequence). This CDR3 has 13 residues. Trimming removed 8 bases at V and 1 base at J, with 11 bases between. The CDR3 nucleotides are TGTGCCAGTCTGTCCTACAGGAACACTGAAGCTTTCTTT. This gives the protein CASLSYRNTEAFF.

This clone was counted a few times. The rearrangement joins TRBV27 to TRBJ2-2, with D tentatively TRBD1 or TRBD2 (5 bases each). The CDR3 is 14 amino acids. Trimming shortened V by 7 bases and J by 3 bases, and 12 bases separated the two germline ends. Germline V gives CDR1 MNHEY, CDR2 SMNVEV (reference sequence). The CDR3 spells CASTGGVHTGELFF. CDR3 coding DNA: TGTGCCAGCACTGGGGGAGTCCACACCGGGGAGCTGTTTTTT.

The chain combines TRBV7-2 with TRBJ1-2, with 7 bases aligning to TRBD1. CDR3 length: 15 amino acids. Trimming at V came to 4 bases and at J to 2 bases, leaving 7 bases not matched to a gene. CDR1 and CDR2 (germline): SGHTA, FQGNSA. CDR3 nucleotides: TGTGCCAGCAGCTCCCGACAGGGTTCGAACTATGGCTACACCTTC. This sequence encodes CASSSRQGSNYGYTF.

The chain carries TRBV9 and TRBJ2-2; no firm D call. Germline CDR1 reads SGDLS; CDR2 reads YYNGEE. Trimming took off 0 bases at V and 7 bases at J, with 7 bases between the two ends. This CDR3 region has 13 residues. CDR3 bases: TGTGCCAGCAGCGTAGATGGTGGCGGGGAGCTGTTTTTT. Its translation: CASSVDGGGELFF.

CDR3 nucleotides: TGTGCCAGCAGCTCGGTGGGCACTGAAGCTTTCTTT. It codes for CASSSVGTEAFF. The chain employs TRBV7-2 and TRBJ1-1; D is unclear. Trimming took 4 bases from V and 4 from J, leaving 7 bases between them. CDR3 length equals 12 residues. Germline lookup yields CDR1 SGHTA and CDR2 FQGNSA.

The chain joins TRBV6-1 to TRBJ2-7; D call uncertain. Trimming removed 0 bases from V and 6 bases from J, with 12 bases in between. Germline V CDR1 and CDR2: MNHNS, SASEGT. The CDR3 is made up of 14 amino acids. The CDR3 nucleotides read TGTGCCAGCAGTGAAGCGTCACCGCAAAGCGAGCAGTACTTC. It specifies CASSEASPQSEQYF.

This clone was counted a single time. This chain uses TRBV28 with TRBJ2-3, with no clear D. The CDR3 sequence is 15 residues long. Germline V gene sequence: CDR1 MDHEN, CDR2 SYDVKM. Trimming removed 7 bases from V and 2 bases from J, with 16 bases in between. The CDR3 DNA is TGTGCCAGCACCTCCCCAGGAGCCTCCACAGATACGCAGTATTTT. Translation gives CASTSPGASTDTQYF.

The gene calls are TRBV2 and TRBJ1-2, with 8 bases matching TRBD1. V dropped 8 bases and J dropped 6; count of bases not matched to a gene: 5. Germline V lookup: CDR1 SNHLY, CDR2 FYNNEI. The CDR3 has 12 amino acids. The chain's CDR3 is CASRTGMDGYTF. DNA for the CDR3: TGTGCCAGCCGGACAGGGATGGATGGCTACACCTTC. The full variable domain, rest sourced from reference TRBV2 and TRBJ1-2, is EPEVTQTPSHQVTQMGQEVILRCVPISNHLYFYWYRQILGQKVEFLVSFYNNEISEKSEIFDDQFSVERPDGSNFTLKIRSTKLEDSAMYFCASRTGMDGYTFGSGTRLTVV.

The genes are TRBV4-1 and TRBJ1-4; weak D call: TRBD1 (5 bases). V was trimmed by 0 bases and J by 4 bases, leaving 12 bases between them. The CDR3 consists of 16 residues. CDR1 MGHRA and CDR2 YSYEKL come from the germline V gene. Here the CDR3 DNA reads TGCGCCAGCAGCCAAGATGGGGGTTCGGGTAATGAAAAACTGTTTTTT. Its translation is CASSQDGGSGNEKLFF.

The chain links TRBV7-9 to TRBJ1-2; 8 positions agree with TRBD1. The CDR3 runs to 13 residues. The junction had 6 bases not matched to a gene; V was cut back by 4 bases and J by 8 bases. In germline, CDR1 is SEHNR, CDR2 FQNEAQ (reference sequence). CDR3 in DNA: TGTGCCAGCAGCTCGACAGGGGAGGGAGGCTACACCTTC. Amino acids: CASSSTGEGGYTF.

This clone has only one observation. V usage is TRBV7-9 and J usage is TRBJ1-1, with 8 bases that match TRBD1. Germline values: CDR1 SEHNR, CDR2 FQNEAQ (reference sequence). The CDR3 spans 14 residues. Unmatched junction bases numbered 1, after V lost 0 bases and J lost 4 bases. The DNA for the CDR3 is TGTGCCAGCAGCTTAGCGGACAGGGTCACTGAAGCTTTCTTT. Translation gives CASSLADRVTEAFF.

The genes are TRBV7-8 and TRBJ2-5, with 7 bases lining up with TRBD2. Germline V gene lookup returns CDR1 SGHVS and CDR2 FQNEAQ. This CDR3 spans 13 amino acids. V lost 5 bases, J lost 1 base, and 1 base stayed unmatched. The CDR3 sequence: CASSRGGQETQYF. The CDR3 bases are TGTGCCAGCAGCCGCGGGGGCCAAGAGACCCAGTACTTC.

This clone appeared a single time. The chain combines TRBV14 with TRBJ2-7; D remains ambiguous. Germline V gene lookup returns CDR1 SGHDN and CDR2 FVKESK. The CDR3 runs 13 residues. V shed 0 bases and J shed 7 bases, with 10 bases lying between them. DNA for the CDR3: TGTGCCAGCAGCCAAGATGGGCCGAATGAGCAGTACTTC. It specifies CASSQDGPNEQYF.

This rearrangement joins TRBV5-4 to TRBJ2-7, with TRBD1 identical over 7 bases. With 7 bases clipped from V and 6 bases from J, the junction kept 13 bases outside the gene matches. The germline CDR1 and CDR2 sequences are SGHNT and YYREEE (reference sequence). The CDR3 is made up of 14 amino acids. The CDR3 DNA is TGTGCCAGCTATCGTGGGACAGAACTTTCCGAGCAGTACTTC. This encodes CASYRGTELSEQYF.

The chain combines TRBV27 with TRBJ1-1, with TRBD1 matching 8 bases. Germline V CDR1 and CDR2: MNHEY, SMNVEV (reference sequence). The V gene end was trimmed by 1 base and the J gene end by 0 bases; junction bases not matched to a gene: 7. This CDR3 is 17 amino acids long. CDR3 in amino acids: CASSLFPRTGMNTEAFF. The DNA for the CDR3 is TGTGCCAGCAGTTTATTCCCTCGGACAGGGATGAACACTGAAGCTTTCTTT.

The chain joins TRBV6-1 to TRBJ1-2, with D unresolved. In germline, CDR1 is MNHNS, CDR2 SASEGT. The CDR3 totals 13 residues. Trimming pared 7 bases from V and 0 bases from J, leaving 9 bases between. The DNA for the CDR3 is TGTGCCAGCAACCCAGGAGCTAACTATGGCTACACCTTC. It encodes CASNPGANYGYTF.

This clone occurred once. V gene TRBV30 combines with J gene TRBJ2-5; D tentatively reads TRBD1 or TRBD2 (5 bases each). Deletions cut 1 base from V and 1 base from J, with 13 bases between. The CDR3 consists of 15 residues. Germline V gene sequence: CDR1 GTSNPN, CDR2 SVGIG (reference sequence). As DNA, the CDR3 is TGTGCCTGGAGTGGGTTGGGGGAAACCCAAGAGACCCAGTACTTC. Translated, it gives CAWSGLGETQETQYF.

The chain carries TRBV30 and TRBJ2-1; 7 bases line up with TRBD1. The junction had 19 bases not matched to a gene; V was cut back by 4 bases and J by 10 bases. This CDR3 is built from 16 residues. Germline V gene lookup returns CDR1 GTSNPN and CDR2 SVGIG (reference sequence). DNA of the CDR3: TGTGCCTGGAAAGGAACGACCCACAAAGGGACAGTAGAGCAGTTCTTC. Amino acids: CAWKGTTHKGTVEQFF.

This rearrangement joins TRBV12-5 to TRBJ2-4; maybe TRBD2 (5 bases). V lost 2 bases, J lost 3 bases, and 23 bases lay in between. Germline V CDR1 and CDR2: LGHNT, FRNRAP. The CDR3 runs 19 residues. CDR3 coding DNA: TGTGCTAGTGGTTTGCGAGGGCCTCAAGAGCCCCTGGACAAAAACATTCAGTACTTC. It yields the protein CASGLRGPQEPLDKNIQYF.